The rows below give T cell receptor beta chains drawn from one sample of a study of Ad26.COV2.S vaccination and SARS-CoV-2 variants. Sequencing was performed with immunoSEQ multiplex PCR; in TCRdb, only in-frame clones are kept and a portion is missing. The profile shows about 350,000 clones, 85% of them singletons. Sequencing used peripheral blood, obtained in a trial of Ad26.COV2.S vaccine versus placebo. These TCRs come from a person between 18 and 65 years old who received the Ad26.COV2.S COVID-19 vaccine or a placebo. CDR3s include the opening cysteine and the closing phenylalanine or tryptophan. D genes are given only for firm matches. Some rows have no size entry. The others give once, few or many, or a class for an expanded clone.

d_call	clone_size	v_call	j_call	cdr3_nt	cdr3_aa
.	.	TRBV5-4	TRBJ1-5	TGTGCCAGCAGCTCCTGGGGGGCTTCAAATCAGCCCCAGCATTTT	CASSSWGASNQPQHF
TRBD1	.	TRBV5-6	TRBJ1-6	TGTGCCAGCAGCGACCGACAGGGGGGTTCACCCCTCCACTTT	CASSDRQGGSPLHF
.	.	TRBV7-9	TRBJ2-7	TGTGCCAGCAGCTCGTATCTGATGGGACCGAACTACGAGCAGTACTTC	CASSSYLMGPNYEQYF
.	.	TRBV4-2	TRBJ1-1	TGTGCCAGCAGCCAAGATTCCGGGACACCCCGCACTGAAGCTTTCTTT	CASSQDSGTPRTEAFF
TRBD1	.	TRBV6-5	TRBJ2-7	TGTGCCAGCAAAGGGGACAGGGGGTTCTACGAGCAGTACTTC	CASKGDRGFYEQYF
.	.	TRBV6-1	TRBJ1-2	TGTGCCAGCAGTGATTGGACCCAAGGGGGCTACACCTTC	CASSDWTQGGYTF
.	once	TRBV2	TRBJ1-1	TGTGCCAGCAGTGTTATTACGTTGAACACTGAAGCTTTCTTT	CASSVITLNTEAFF
.	.	TRBV6-5	TRBJ2-7	TGTGCTTGCACAGAGGGCAGGCCTAGGGCCGGGGAGCAGTACTTC	CACTEGRPRAGEQYF
TRBD2	.	TRBV7-2	TRBJ2-1	TGTGCCAGCAGCTTAGAGTCTAGCGGGAGAGGGTTCTTC	CASSLESSGRGFF
.	.	TRBV28	TRBJ2-7	TGTGCCAGCAGTCTTAGCTCCTACGAGCAGTACTTC	CASSLSSYEQYF
.	.	TRBV5-1	TRBJ2-3	TGCGCCAGCAGCCCGGATGCCACAGATACGCAGTATTTT	CASSPDATDTQYF
.	.	TRBV15	TRBJ2-2	TGTGCCACCCAAAAGCGTAGGGGCTTGGACACCGGGGAGCTGTTTTTT	CATQKRRGLDTGELFF
.	.	TRBV20-1	TRBJ2-7	TGCAGTGCTCCCTATAACTACGAGCAGTACTTC	CSAPYNYEQYF